This entry features one TCR beta chain sequence. The antigen remains undetermined. These data belong to a study of CD8 T cells in ankylosing spondylitis. Findings and caveats of the study: It appeared that ankylosing spondylitis blood was characterized by a TCR beta motif of fewer than 10 highly homologous variants.

With molecular barcodes, quantitative 5'-RACE was used to make the TCR beta libraries. In TCRdb, the 5' RACE reads were re-called with MiXCR into one record per CDR3 protein. The sample has around 150,000 distinct CDR3 sequences, around 42% seen once. Germline V gives CDR1 SGHRS, CDR2 YFSETQ. The CDR3 is 13 residues long. V was trimmed by 3 bases and J by 0 bases, leaving 7 bases between them. The sequence derives from a male donor with ankylosing spondylitis. The chain has TRBV5-1 and TRBJ2-7, with D possibly TRBD1 on 6 matching bases. Sample: synovial fluid, either unsorted or a sorted T cell fraction (not recorded which). In nucleotides, the CDR3 is TGCGCCAGCAGCTACAGGGCCTCCTACGAGCAGTACTTC. Translating gives CASSYRASYEQYF.